A selection of T cell receptor beta chains follows, all from one sample in a study of blood T cell repertoires in COVID-19. Profiled with immunoSEQ multiplex PCR; TCRdb holds only in-frame clones, not every one. The sample has around 44,000 clones, about four fifths seen once; the top ten hold less than 40%. Sample: peripheral blood. The source of these receptors is a man between 40 and 49 years old with active or convalescent COVID-19. The CDR3 runs from the conserved cysteine through the conserved F or W. The D gene is left open where the match is weak.

J,V,D,length,CDR3
TRBJ1-2,TRBV4-1,.,13,CASSQDSFYGYTF
TRBJ1-6,TRBV27,.,15,CASTPSDSYNSPLHF
TRBJ1-5,TRBV9,TRBD1,16,CASSVDAGGSNQPQHF
TRBJ2-1,TRBV19,TRBD2,16,CASREGRLAGFNEQFF
TRBJ1-6,TRBV5-1,.,14,CASSSAARDSPLHF
TRBJ1-2,TRBV11-2,TRBD1,14,CASSQDRLGGGYTF
TRBJ1-1,TRBV10-2,.,16,CASKVGGLWMNTEAFF
TRBJ2-7,TRBV5-6,.,15,CASSLAGKRAYEQYF
TRBJ1-5,TRBV30,.,13,CAWSEDGNQPQHF
TRBJ2-3,TRBV6-5,TRBD2,14,CASRGGGAGDTQYF
TRBJ2-1,TRBV5-4,TRBD2,14,CASRRGGSYNEQFF
TRBJ1-5,TRBV6-8,TRBD1,20,CASRPPSRGRPPTNYQPQHF
TRBJ2-2,TRBV19,.,17,CASIQRGRGGGAGELFF
TRBJ1-3,TRBV30,TRBD1,13,CAWAGGLGNTIYF
TRBJ1-5,TRBV4-1,.,14,CASSQGAGDQPQHF
TRBJ2-6,TRBV12-3/TRBV12-4,.,13,CASNNAPGLVLTF
TRBJ2-3,TRBV28,TRBD1,15,CASRLRDSTTDTQYF